The following is a T cell receptor (beta chain) sequence with its context. Its antigen is as yet unknown. The PCR was carried out with 60 Vbeta primers and 13 Jbeta primers. Profiled with immunoSEQ multiplex PCR; TCRdb holds only in-frame clones, not every one. The sample lists 120,000 or so clones; less than 85% were seen once. The data stem from a study of cytomegalovirus exposure and HLA in healthy donors. Findings and caveats of the study: Serostatus for CMV was the only available immune exposure information. With later analysis, a missense DCLRE1C variant became linked to TCR beta V- and J-gene trimming. Altogether, some 170 TCR beta chains were recorded as cytomegalovirus-associated.

The CDR3 is made up of 16 amino acids. The germline V gene encodes CDR1 SGHDN and CDR2 FVKESK. The J segment lost 1 base and the V segment lost 4 bases, leaving 7 bases of the junction unmatched. The sequence was collected from a man between 25 and 39 years old in good health and CMV-seropositive. The chain carries TRBV14 and TRBJ2-7, with TRBD1 matching 10 bases. Sequenced input: PBMCs. CDR3 sequence: CASSLLRDRGSYEQYF. CDR3 sequence (DNA): TGTGCCAGCAGCCTACTCCGGGACAGGGGTTCCTACGAGCAGTACTTC.